The 17 T cell receptor beta chains below were found in one sample sequenced in a study of T-cell memory formation after mild COVID-19. TCRdb fed the 5' RACE reads into MiXCR, producing one record per CDR3 protein. The repertoire consists of 450,000 to 650,000 distinct CDR3 sequences, with over 20% occurring once and the leading ten covering under 15%. Input material: PBMCs or a T cell subset sorted from them (not recorded which). The source of these receptors is an adult woman who had mild COVID-19 (a few samples of this study predate the infection). Cell type and time point are not known.

This chain's CDR3 is CASSGFQGAPYEQYF. CDR3 DNA: TGTGCCAGCAGTGGCTTCCAGGGGGCACCCTACGAGCAGTACTTC. The genes are TRBV6-1 and TRBJ2-7, with 8 bases fitting TRBD1. V shed 4 bases and J 2 bases; nucleotides not matched to a gene: 7. The CDR3 totals 15 residues. The germline CDR1 and CDR2 sequences are MNHNS and SASEGT.

This clonotype has a count of ten or more. V is TRBV11-2 and J is TRBJ2-5; TRBD1 might be the D (5 bases). The CDR3 consists of 14 residues. Germline-derived CDR1 and CDR2 are SGHAT and FQNNGV. Trimming took 5 bases from V and 7 from J, leaving 17 bases between them. CDR3 in DNA: TGTGCCAGCAGCCAGGGATTGGAGATGAGGACCCAGTACTTC. This translates into CASSQGLEMRTQYF.

The chain couples TRBV6-5 to TRBJ2-2; D may be TRBD2 (6 bases). The CDR3 is made up of 15 amino acids. Germline loops: CDR1 MNHEY, CDR2 SVGAGI. Trimming took off 6 bases at V and 7 bases at J, with 18 bases between the two ends. The CDR3 region has the DNA TGTGCCAGCAGAGACGTCCTGCAGGGACTCGGGGAGCTGTTTTTT. This encodes CASRDVLQGLGELFF.

The sample holds a few counts of this clonotype. V and J are TRBV20-1 and TRBJ2-7; possibly TRBD2 for D (6 bases). Germline lookup yields CDR1 DFQATT and CDR2 SNEGSKA (reference sequence). This CDR3 region has 13 residues. Trimming took off 6 bases at V and 3 bases at J, with 15 bases between the two ends. This CDR3 reads CSAILAQGYEQYF. DNA of the CDR3: TGCAGTGCCATACTAGCACAAGGCTACGAGCAGTACTTC.

V gene TRBV29-1 combines with J gene TRBJ2-1; 8 nucleotides match TRBD2. In germline, CDR1 is SQVTM, CDR2 ANQGSEA. The V segment lost 7 bases and the J segment 8 bases; nucleotides outside the gene matches: 16. CDR3 length: 15 residues. Written as DNA, the CDR3 is TGCAGCGCAAACACCGGGACTAGTGGTGTCTATGAGCAGTTCTTC. Its protein is CSANTGTSGVYEQFF.

The genes are TRBV11-2 and TRBJ1-2; D ambiguous. Trimming pared 6 bases from V and 7 bases from J, leaving 12 bases between. The CDR3 loop spans 12 amino acids. Germline CDR1 SGHAT, CDR2 FQNNGV. The CDR3, as DNA: TGTGCCAGCAGACCCTTCATGGGTGGCTACACCTTC. It yields the protein CASRPFMGGYTF.

This chain connects TRBV6-5 to TRBJ1-2; TRBD1 matches 9 bases. The ends lost 5 bases at V and 6 bases at J; junction bases unmatched: 10. CDR3 size: 15 residues. Germline V gene data show CDR1 as MNHEY and CDR2 as SVGAGI. DNA for the CDR3: TGTGCCAGCAGTCTAACGGGACAGGGATCCCATGGCTACACCTTC. Translated, it gives CASSLTGQGSHGYTF.

There are a few counts of this clonotype. This sequence joins TRBV12-3 or TRBV12-4 and TRBJ1-4; maybe TRBD1 (6 bases). This CDR3 region has 16 residues. Trimming left V 6 bases short and J 0 bases short, with 14 bases between. DNA for the CDR3: TGTGCCAGCAGAAAAGGGGACACGACAACTAATGAAAAACTGTTTTTT. The encoded protein is CASRKGDTTTNEKLFF.

This clonotype was seen more than once but under ten times. The V gene is TRBV24-1, the J gene TRBJ2-3; a possible D gene is TRBD1 (6 bases). This CDR3 region has 12 residues. The ends were cut back, 3 bases at V and 10 bases at J, with 10 bases in the middle. CDR1 is KGHDR and CDR2 is SFDVKD in the germline V gene. The CDR3 nucleotides read TGTGCCACCAGTGATCCCGGGACACCGCAGTATTTT. This encodes CATSDPGTPQYF.

The chain carries TRBV5-1 and TRBJ2-3; D not certain. Per germline, CDR1 SGHRS and CDR2 YFSETQ. This CDR3 contains 13 residues. V shed 7 bases and J shed 0 bases, with 9 bases lying between them. The CDR3 DNA sequence: TGCGCCAGCGCTAATCCTAGCACAGATACGCAGTATTTT. Protein product: CASANPSTDTQYF.

The chain has TRBV3-1 and TRBJ2-2; 9 nucleotides match TRBD2. The CDR3 covers 15 residues. Trimming cost V 5 bases and J 5 bases; bases outside gene matches: 6. Germline V gene sequence: CDR1 LGHDT, CDR2 YNNKEL (reference sequence). The CDR3 nucleotides read TGTGCCAGCAGCGTTCTAGCGGGATTAACCGGGGAGCTGTTTTTT. Translation: CASSVLAGLTGELFF.

This clonotype turned up a few times. The V call is TRBV12-3 or TRBV12-4, the J call TRBJ2-1; the D gene is possibly TRBD1 (5 bases). V lost 5 bases and J lost 4, with 21 bases in between. This CDR3 has 17 amino acids. DNA for the CDR3: TGTGCCAGCAGTACTGACAGTGGCCGTGGCCTTTACAATGAGCAGTTCTTC. Its protein product is CASSTDSGRGLYNEQFF.

This clonotype has more than one count but fewer than ten. The genes are TRBV25-1 and TRBJ1-1; TRBD1 matches at 8 bases. V shed 6 bases, J shed 6 bases, and the junction held 12 bases outside the gene matches. CDR1 MGHDK and CDR2 SYGVNS come from the germline V gene. CDR3 size: 15 residues. CDR3 region: CASRPTGQGRAEAFF. CDR3 sequence (DNA): TGTGCCAGCAGACCCACCGGACAGGGTAGGGCTGAAGCTTTCTTT.

In its sample, this clonotype was seen a few times. The chain recombines TRBV20-1 with TRBJ2-7, with D possibly TRBD1 on 5 matching bases. Germline assignment: CDR1 DFQATT and CDR2 SNEGSKA (reference sequence). The CDR3 consists of 14 residues. Trimming removed 6 bases at V and 2 bases at J, with 17 bases between. The CDR3, as DNA: TGCAGTGCACTCGACAGTCTTTTCGCCTACGAGCAGTACTTC. Translation gives CSALDSLFAYEQYF.

The chain couples TRBV9 to TRBJ2-1, with D possibly matching TRBD1 (5 bases). Germline-derived CDR1 and CDR2 are SGDLS and YYNGEE. Deletions cut 1 base from V and 8 bases from J, with 10 bases between. CDR3 length: 13 residues. The CDR3: CASSVPGHYEQFF. As DNA, the CDR3 is TGTGCCAGCAGCGTACCTGGACACTATGAGCAGTTCTTC.

V and J are TRBV11-2 and TRBJ2-1, with 10 positions matching TRBD2. CDR3 length: 17 amino acids. V shed 5 bases and J 4 bases; nucleotides not matched to a gene: 11. Germline CDR1 and CDR2: SGHAT and FQNNGV. CDR3 bases: TGTGCCAGCAGCGGTACTCAACTAGCGGGAACTTACAATGAGCAGTTCTTC. As protein: CASSGTQLAGTYNEQFF.

V is TRBV14 and J is TRBJ2-4; TRBD2 matches 11 bases. The CDR3 length is 12 residues. The J segment lost 13 bases and the V segment lost 4 bases, leaving 3 bases of the junction unmatched. The germline V gene has CDR1 SGHDN and CDR2 FVKESK. CDR3 sequence reads: CASSLGLAVQYF. The DNA for the CDR3 is TGTGCCAGCAGCCTGGGACTAGCGGTGCAGTACTTC.